This entry lists 3 T cell receptor beta chains sequenced from one sample in a study of T cell responses to AZD1222 COVID-19 vaccine. TCRdb's copy holds only in-frame clones and misses some; the assay was immunoSEQ multiplex PCR. The data hold 110,000 to 150,000 clones, with approximately 89% observed a single time. Sequenced material: peripheral blood, taken on day 0 of AZD1222 vaccination. The origin of the receptors is an adult in good health.

This chain uses TRBV9 with TRBJ1-3, with D possibly TRBD1 on 5 matching bases. This CDR3 has 13 amino acids. CDR1 SGDLS and CDR2 YYNGEE come from the germline V gene. V lost 8 bases and J 4 bases, leaving 13 bases between the germline ends. The CDR3 here is CASGRGDGNTIYF. The DNA for the CDR3 is TGTGCCAGTGGGCGGGGGGACGGAAACACCATATATTTT.

The V call is TRBV6-6, the J call TRBJ1-1; D is unresolved. Trimming shortened V by 7 bases and J by 2 bases, and 11 bases separated the two germline ends. The CDR3 runs to 13 residues. Germline lookup yields CDR1 MNHNY and CDR2 SVGAGI (reference sequence). Here the CDR3 reads CASTADFNTEAFF. The CDR3 DNA follows: TGTGCCAGCACCGCGGACTTCAACACTGAAGCTTTCTTT.

The gene calls are TRBV10-2 and TRBJ1-2; TRBD1 is a possible D gene (6 bases). Per the germline V gene, CDR1 is WSHSY and CDR2 is SAAADI. The V gene lost 5 bases and the J gene lost 0 bases, with 16 bases spanning the gap. This CDR3 is 16 amino acids long. The CDR3 is CASSNSRQASNYGYTF. The CDR3 nucleotides are TGCGCCAGCAGTAACTCGAGACAGGCGTCTAACTATGGCTACACCTTC.